The T cell receptor beta chain under discussion was sequenced for a study of blood T cell repertoires in COVID-19. The overall study: Samples taken during acute and convalescent COVID-19 were collected in the United States, Italy and Spain. T cells, B-cell-depleted T cells, or PBMCs provided the cDNA or gDNA that served as material.

The CDR3 consists of 17 residues. In the original analysis: Estimation of nucleated cell counts was performed using reference gene primer amplification. Only in-frame clones appear in the TCRdb table, and some are missing; sequencing was by immunoSEQ multiplex PCR. D and trimming come from the DNA, and the V and J calls and clone size come from that table. The repertoire has about 200,000 clones, about 86% of them found once; the top ten carry 0.65% to 0.95%. The material sequenced was peripheral blood. The V and J genes are TRBV21-1 and TRBJ2-7; the table assigns TRBD2, which was not confirmed against the DNA. TRBV21-1 is annotated as a pseudogene. The TCR was taken from a woman aged 70-85 years with acute or convalescent COVID-19. The CDR3 DNA sequence: TGTGCCAGCAGCAAAGGGGTCCGGGACTCGTTCTCCTACGAGCAGTACTTC. Translation gives CASSKGVRDSFSYEQYF.